This TCR beta chain was sequenced for a study of CD8 T cells in ankylosing spondylitis. Study findings and constraints: From matched ankylosing spondylitis synovial fluid, disease-linked clones were reportedly recovered at significantly enriched levels.

Per the germline V gene, CDR1 is WNHNN and CDR2 is SYGVQD (reference sequence). V lost 0 bases and J lost 7, with 9 bases in between. The CDR3 is 14 amino acids. Construction of TCR beta libraries was performed using quantitative 5'-RACE with molecular barcodes. One entry per CDR3 protein, called by TCRdb with MiXCR from the 5' RACE reads. This table holds a few hundred thousand distinct CDR3 sequences, about 18% found once. This clonotype was recorded at least ten times. Its antigen remains unknown. Sequenced material: blood, either unsorted or a sorted T cell fraction (not recorded which). The source is a male donor with ankylosing spondylitis or in good health (not recorded which). The chain uses TRBV10-1 and TRBJ2-2; D is perhaps TRBD1 or TRBD2 (5 bases each). CDR3 nucleotide sequence: TGCGCCAGCAGTGAGTCGGGACCCCTCGGGGAGCTGTTTTTT. Protein sequence: CASSESGPLGELFF.